The 8 T cell receptor beta chains below all came from one sample that was sequenced in a study of blood T cell repertoires in COVID-19. This table comes from immunoSEQ multiplex PCR, and its TCRdb copy is limited to in-frame clones, with some not included. The sample holds 200,000 to 300,000 clones; 85% to 90% are singletons and the top ten take approximately 1.4%. Sequencing was done on a sample of peripheral blood. All receptors derive from a woman in her thirties or forties who had recovered from COVID-19.

V gene TRBV11-2 combines with J gene TRBJ2-1, with D hard to call. This CDR3 comprises 11 residues. Germline V CDR1 and CDR2: SGHAT, FQNNGV. Trimming shortened V by 5 bases and J by 7 bases, and 6 bases separated the two germline ends. The CDR3: CASSLNNEQFF. CDR3 bases: TGTGCCAGCAGCCTAAATAATGAGCAGTTCTTC.

The genes are TRBV28 and TRBJ1-1, with TRBD1 as a possible D gene (6 bases). CDR1 MDHEN and CDR2 SYDVKM come from the germline V gene. The CDR3 is 15 amino acids. V dropped 2 bases and J dropped 5 bases, with 15 bases sitting between them. The CDR3 nucleotides read TGTGCCAGCAGTTTAAGGGTCAGGGGTGGAACTGAAGCTTTCTTT. Translated, it gives CASSLRVRGGTEAFF.

Concerning this clone: Other DNA sequences in the same sample also yield this CDR3. The CDR3 nucleotides read TGCGCCAGCAGCCTGGTTCCCTCTAGCACAGATACGCAGTATTTT. This encodes CASSLVPSSTDTQYF. The chain uses TRBV5-1 and TRBJ2-3; D is undetermined. The CDR3 is 15 amino acids. Trimming removed 4 bases from V and 0 bases from J, with 12 bases in between. Germline assignment: CDR1 SGHRS and CDR2 YFSETQ.

This sequence joins TRBV6-2 or TRBV6-3 and TRBJ2-2; TRBD2 is a possible D gene (5 bases). The V and J ends lost 7 bases and 5 bases respectively, with 11 bases between them. Germline V gives CDR1 MNHEY, CDR2 SVGEGT. CDR3 length: 13 amino acids. The CDR3 region is CASTPRRTGELFF. In nucleotides, the CDR3 is TGTGCCAGCACCCCCCGGAGGACCGGGGAGCTGTTTTTT.

This chain connects TRBV7-9 to TRBJ2-3; tentative D call: TRBD2 (5 bases). The CDR3 length is 14 residues. The V gene's germline CDR1 is SEHNR and CDR2 FQNEAQ (reference sequence). The V and J ends lost 5 bases and 2 bases respectively, with 11 bases between them. The CDR3 region has the DNA TGTGCCAGCAGCCCGAGGACTCTCACAGATACGCAGTATTTT. Translation gives CASSPRTLTDTQYF.

The chain has TRBV7-2 and TRBJ2-1; TRBD2 aligns across 7 bases. Germline V gene lookup returns CDR1 SGHTA and CDR2 FQGNSA. The CDR3 has 12 residues. With V trimmed by 5 bases and J by 10 bases, 5 bases remained unmatched. The CDR3 sequence: CASSVPGLEQFF. The CDR3 DNA reads TGTGCCAGCAGCGTACCGGGACTAGAGCAGTTCTTC.

The V gene is TRBV10-1, the J gene TRBJ1-1, with 7 bases matching TRBD1. Germline CDR1 WNHNN, CDR2 SYGVQD (reference sequence). The CDR3 has 15 residues. V was clipped by 2 bases and J by 0 bases; unmatched bases: 3. CDR3 in DNA: TGCGCCAGCAGTGAGGACGACAGGGTGAACACTGAAGCTTTCTTT. The encoded protein is CASSEDDRVNTEAFF.

The chain has TRBV2 and TRBJ2-7; no firm D call. This CDR3 comprises 13 residues. With 7 bases removed from V and 1 base from J, the gap between germline ends came to 11 bases. Germline CDR1 and CDR2: SNHLY and FYNNEI. CDR3 sequence: CASKMGSSYEQYF. In nucleotides, the CDR3 is TGTGCCAGCAAGATGGGCTCATCCTACGAGCAGTACTTC.